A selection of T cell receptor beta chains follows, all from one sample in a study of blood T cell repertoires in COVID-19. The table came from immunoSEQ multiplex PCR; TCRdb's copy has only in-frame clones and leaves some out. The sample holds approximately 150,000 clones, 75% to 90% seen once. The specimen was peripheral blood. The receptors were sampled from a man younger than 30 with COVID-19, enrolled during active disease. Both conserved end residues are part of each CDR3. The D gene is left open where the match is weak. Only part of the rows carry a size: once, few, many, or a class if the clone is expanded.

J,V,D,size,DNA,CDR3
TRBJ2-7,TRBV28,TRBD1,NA,TGTGCCAGCAGTTTAGAGACAGGGAACCCACCCCACGAGCAGTACTTC,CASSLETGNPPHEQYF
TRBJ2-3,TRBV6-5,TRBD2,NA,TGTGCCAGCAGACGCGGGGACTATCTCACAGATACGCAGTATTTT,CASRRGDYLTDTQYF
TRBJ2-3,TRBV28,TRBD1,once,TGTGCCAGCAGTTGGCTGGACAGGTTGTCCTTCGCCCCAACAGATACGCAGTATTTT,CASSWLDRLSFAPTDTQYF
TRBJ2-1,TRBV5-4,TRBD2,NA,TGTGCCAGCAGCCCCGGAGGTAGCGGGCCTTACAATGAGCAGTTCTTC,CASSPGGSGPYNEQFF
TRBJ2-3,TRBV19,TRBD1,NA,TGTGCCAGTAGTATGCGGGACAGGGTGGGCACAGATACGCAGTATTTT,CASSMRDRVGTDTQYF
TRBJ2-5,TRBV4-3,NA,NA,TGCGCCAGCAGCCAAGACGTCCGTCACCAAGAGACCCAGTACTTC,CASSQDVRHQETQYF
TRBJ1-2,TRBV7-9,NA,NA,TGTGCCAGCAGCTTAGGGACGGGAATCGGCTACACCTTC,CASSLGTGIGYTF
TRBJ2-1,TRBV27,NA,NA,TGTGCCAGCAGTCCCAGGTGGAATGAGCAGTTCTTC,CASSPRWNEQFF
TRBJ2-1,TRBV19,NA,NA,TGTGCCAGTAGTATCAGGGCCGACGCGTCCGGGAGCTCCTACAATGAGCAGTTCTTC,CASSIRADASGSSYNEQFF
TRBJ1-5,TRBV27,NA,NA,TGTGCCAGCAGTTTATATTTGGCCCCCAGTCAGCCCCAGCATTTT,CASSLYLAPSQPQHF
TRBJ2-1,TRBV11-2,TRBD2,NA,TGTGCCAGCTGGGGACTAGCATACAATGAGCAGTTCTTC,CASWGLAYNEQFF
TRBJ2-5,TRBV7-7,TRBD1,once,TGTGCTAGCAGCCGGGACAGCCGTCAAGAGACCCAGTACTTC,CASSRDSRQETQYF
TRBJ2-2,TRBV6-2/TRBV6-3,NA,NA,TGTGCCAGCAGTTTTGGGACTCCCGTTGGGACCGGGGAGCTGTTTTTT,CASSFGTPVGTGELFF
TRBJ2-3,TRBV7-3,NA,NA,TGTGCCAGCAGCTCCAACCCCAGCGGTAGCACAGATACGCAGTATTTT,CASSSNPSGSTDTQYF
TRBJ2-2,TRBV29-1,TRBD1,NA,TGCAGCGTTGAAGGACAGGGGGCGGCCGGGGAGCTGTTTTTT,CSVEGQGAAGELFF
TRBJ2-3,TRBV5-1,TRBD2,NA,TGCGCCAGCAGCTTGAGGCTAGCGGGAGAGATGAACACAGATACGCAGTATTTT,CASSLRLAGEMNTDTQYF
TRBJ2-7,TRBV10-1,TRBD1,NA,TGCGCCAGCACTCCCCCGGGACAGTCGGAGCAGTACTTC,CASTPPGQSEQYF
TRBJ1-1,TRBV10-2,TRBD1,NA,TGCGCCGGCCGGACAGGGGTGAACACTGAAGCTTTCTTT,CAGRTGVNTEAFF
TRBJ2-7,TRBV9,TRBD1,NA,TGTGCCAGCAGCGCAAATAGGGACAGGGGGCCCTCCTACGAGCAGTACTTC,CASSANRDRGPSYEQYF
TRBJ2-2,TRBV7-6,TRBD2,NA,TGTGCCAGCAGCTTAGTATCCCAGACTAGCGTCACCGGGGAGCTGTTTTTT,CASSLVSQTSVTGELFF
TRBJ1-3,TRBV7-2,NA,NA,TGTGCCAGCAGCTTGGGGGCCCCTGGAGGAGGAAACACCATATATTTT,CASSLGAPGGGNTIYF
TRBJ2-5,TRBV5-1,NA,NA,TGCGCCAGCAGTTTGGGGACACAAGGTACCCAGTACTTC,CASSLGTQGTQYF
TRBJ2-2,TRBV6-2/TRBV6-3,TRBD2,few,TGTGCCAGCAGTTACAGGCTAGCGGGAAGGGGAACCGGGGAGCTGTTTTTT,CASSYRLAGRGTGELFF
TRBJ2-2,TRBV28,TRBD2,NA,TGTGCCAGCAGTTTTAACCCAGTAGCGGGAGCCGCGGGTACCGGGGAGCTGTTTTTT,CASSFNPVAGAAGTGELFF
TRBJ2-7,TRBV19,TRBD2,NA,TGTGCCAGCAGTTTCTTTGCGGGAGGGCCATACGAGCAGTACTTC,CASSFFAGGPYEQYF
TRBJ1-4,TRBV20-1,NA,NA,TGCAGTGCTAGTCCCCCCGGGCCGGCGGGCCCACTGTTTTTT,CSASPPGPAGPLFF
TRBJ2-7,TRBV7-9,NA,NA,TGTGCCAGCAGTCCAAAAACAGGGAACACGGCCTACGAGCAGTACTTC,CASSPKTGNTAYEQYF
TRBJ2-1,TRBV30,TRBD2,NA,TGTGCCTGGAGTGTACTAGCGGGGAGCTCCTACAATGAGCAGTTCTTC,CAWSVLAGSSYNEQFF
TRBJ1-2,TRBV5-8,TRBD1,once,TGTGCCAGCAGCCACCGTACAGCGATTTGGACAGGATACACCTTC,CASSHRTAIWTGYTF
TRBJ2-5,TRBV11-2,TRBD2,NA,TGTGCCAGCAGCTCGGGACTAGTGGAGACCCAGTACTTC,CASSSGLVETQYF
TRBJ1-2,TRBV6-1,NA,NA,TGTGCCAGCAGTGAAGCGATGAAGGGGGCTAACTATGGCTACACCTTC,CASSEAMKGANYGYTF
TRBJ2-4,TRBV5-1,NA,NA,TGCGCCAGCAGCTTGGACGGGGCCAAAAACATTCAGTACTTC,CASSLDGAKNIQYF
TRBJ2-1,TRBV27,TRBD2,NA,TGTGCCAGCAGGCCACTCCCGGGGACTAACAATGAGCAGTTCTTC,CASRPLPGTNNEQFF
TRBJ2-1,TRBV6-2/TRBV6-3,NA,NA,TGTGCCAGCAGCTCCGGGACTCCTGGGGGTTTTGAGCAGTTCTTC,CASSSGTPGGFEQFF
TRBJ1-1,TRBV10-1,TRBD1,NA,TGCGCCAGCAGTCCGTCAGGGGGACAGGCCTCCGAAGCTTTCTTT,CASSPSGGQASEAFF
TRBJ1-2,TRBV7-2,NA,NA,TGTGCCAGCAGCTCCCTAGGGACTGGTAGATTC,CASSSLGTGRF
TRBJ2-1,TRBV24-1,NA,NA,TGTGCCACCAGTGATCCGGACACTTATACCTACAATGAGCAGTTCTTC,CATSDPDTYTYNEQFF
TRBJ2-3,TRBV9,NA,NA,TGTGCCAGCAGCCCCAGCGGGTCTAGCACAGATACGCAGTATTTT,CASSPSGSSTDTQYF